Listed here are 16 T cell receptor beta chains from one sample, sequenced in a study of blood T cell repertoires in COVID-19. TCRdb's copy holds only in-frame clones and misses some; the assay was immunoSEQ multiplex PCR. The table shows a few hundred thousand clones, with roughly four fifths occurring only once. Material for sequencing was peripheral blood. Every receptor here comes from a woman aged 80 or older with COVID-19, enrolled during active disease.

This chain uses TRBV18 with TRBJ1-2, with 10 nucleotides matching TRBD1. This CDR3 contains 14 residues. Per the germline V gene, CDR1 is KGHSH and CDR2 is LQKENI. V shed 3 bases, J shed 7 bases, and the junction held 5 bases outside the gene matches. The CDR3: CASSPQDRGGGYTF. Written as DNA, the CDR3 is TGTGCCAGCTCACCCCAGGACAGGGGGGGTGGCTACACCTTC.

This clone has a single count. The V and J genes are TRBV2 and TRBJ2-5, with D possibly being TRBD1 (6 bases). The CDR3 contains 11 residues. Looked up from germline, CDR1 is SNHLY and CDR2 is FYNNEI. Trimming cost V 7 bases and J 5 bases, with 8 bases left between them. The CDR3 region has the DNA TGTGCCAGCAAGGGGGAGGAGACCCAGTACTTC. It specifies CASKGEETQYF.

V gene TRBV27 combines with J gene TRBJ1-5; the D gene is possibly TRBD1 (6 bases). V was pared by 6 bases and J by 0 bases, with 12 bases between. In germline, CDR1 is MNHEY, CDR2 SMNVEV (reference sequence). The CDR3 sequence is 15 residues long. The chain's CDR3 is CASRRGGYSNQPQHF. The CDR3, as DNA: TGTGCCAGCAGGCGAGGGGGTTATAGCAATCAGCCCCAGCATTTT.

This clone was found once. V usage is TRBV5-5 and J usage is TRBJ2-7; TRBD2 is a possible D gene (5 bases). Per germline, CDR1 SGHKS and CDR2 YYEKEE (reference sequence). Between the trimmed V and J ends, which lost 4 bases and 3 bases, there was a span of 14 bases. This CDR3 comprises 14 residues. The CDR3 bases are TGTGCCAGCAGCCGCACGGCGGGCCTCTACGAGCAGTACTTC. Protein: CASSRTAGLYEQYF.

The chain recombines TRBV18 with TRBJ1-6, with 9 nucleotides matching TRBD1. CDR3 size: 14 residues. From germline, CDR1 is KGHSH and CDR2 LQKENI. The junction had 3 bases not matched to a gene; V was cut back by 5 bases and J by 7 bases. The CDR3 protein is CASSSTGGNSPLHF. CDR3 sequence (DNA): TGTGCCAGCTCATCCACAGGGGGCAATTCACCCCTCCACTTT.

The sample holds one count of this clone. The CDR3 coding sequence is TGTGCCACCAGCCTTGGACAGGGTGCGAACTATGGCTACACCTTC. It translates to CATSLGQGANYGYTF. This chain connects TRBV15 to TRBJ1-2, with TRBD1 matching 8 bases. Trimming took 5 bases from V and 2 from J; bases not matched to a gene: 7. The CDR3 extends over 15 amino acids. Germline loops: CDR1 LNHNV, CDR2 YYDKDF (reference sequence).

The rearrangement links TRBV24-1 to TRBJ2-7; weak D call: TRBD1 (5 bases). CDR3 length: 14 residues. From germline, CDR1 is KGHDR and CDR2 SFDVKD. With 4 bases removed from V and 2 bases from J, the gap between germline ends came to 11 bases. CDR3 loop: CATSEGDWTYEQYF. The CDR3 bases are TGTGCCACCAGTGAAGGGGATTGGACCTACGAGCAGTACTTC.

The CDR3: CSVSFGVTGETQYF. CDR3 coding DNA: TGCAGCGTTTCTTTCGGGGTAACCGGAGAGACCCAGTACTTC. The chain carries TRBV29-1 and TRBJ2-5; perhaps TRBD2 as D (5 bases). Germline V gives CDR1 SQVTM, CDR2 ANQGSEA. CDR3 length: 14 amino acids. Trimming shortened V by 5 bases and J by 4 bases, and 17 bases separated the two germline ends.

The gene calls are TRBV5-1 and TRBJ1-2; 7 positions match TRBD1. This CDR3 has 16 amino acids. The trim removed 0 bases at V and 6 bases at J, leaving 11 bases unmatched. Germline V gene sequence: CDR1 SGHRS, CDR2 YFSETQ. The CDR3 is CASSLALGGGANGYTF. As DNA, the CDR3 is TGCGCCAGCAGCTTGGCTCTCGGAGGGGGCGCGAATGGCTACACCTTC.

The chain employs TRBV5-1 and TRBJ2-3, with D possibly being TRBD2 (7 bases). Trimming stripped 0 bases from V and 2 bases from J, with 13 bases between. The germline V gene encodes CDR1 SGHRS and CDR2 YFSETQ. The CDR3 has 16 amino acids. CDR3 loop: CASSLAVGGPTDTQYF. The CDR3 nucleotides read TGCGCCAGCAGCTTGGCAGTGGGGGGGCCCACAGATACGCAGTATTTT.

The CDR3 reads CASSRGLNTEAFF. CDR3 in DNA: TGTGCCAGCAGCCGAGGGTTGAACACTGAAGCTTTCTTT. The V call is TRBV27, the J call TRBJ1-1; D is unclear. The germline gives CDR1 MNHEY, CDR2 SMNVEV (reference sequence). Trimming pared 6 bases from V and 0 bases from J, leaving 8 bases between. CDR3 length equals 13 residues.

In its sample, this clone was seen once. The V call is TRBV6-1, the J call TRBJ1-1; no definite D call. Germline V gene sequence: CDR1 MNHNS, CDR2 SASEGT. V lost 5 bases to trimming and J lost 0 bases, with 13 bases between them. The CDR3 totals 15 residues. CDR3 loop: CASSLGWAMNTEAFF. The CDR3 DNA sequence: TGTGCCAGCAGTTTGGGTTGGGCGATGAACACTGAAGCTTTCTTT.

V gene TRBV29-1 combines with J gene TRBJ1-2; 7 bases match TRBD1. V trimming: 7 bases; J trimming: 8 bases; junction bases outside the gene matches: 10. The CDR3 length is 12 residues. Per germline, CDR1 SQVTM and CDR2 ANQGSEA. In DNA, the CDR3 is TGCAGCGGGGTGGAGGGGGCGAGGGGCTACACCTTC. Translating it yields CSGVEGARGYTF.

This chain's CDR3 is CASRGTGEIGDYGYTF. The CDR3 nucleotides are TGTGCCAGCAGGGGGACAGGGGAAATTGGGGACTATGGCTACACCTTC. The chain joins TRBV6-6 to TRBJ1-2; TRBD1 matches 10 bases. The V gene's germline CDR1 is MNHNY and CDR2 SVGAGI (reference sequence). CDR3 length equals 16 residues. V gave up 6 bases and J gave up 3 bases; unmatched junction bases: 10.

The V call is TRBV3-1 (or the pseudogene TRBV3-2), the J call TRBJ2-5, with TRBD1 matching 9 bases. Germline V CDR1 and CDR2: LGHDT, YNNKEL (reference sequence). This CDR3 is built from 16 residues. The V gene end was trimmed by 4 bases and the J gene end by 2 bases; junction bases not matched to a gene: 8. CDR3 bases: TGTGCCAGCAGCCGTGGACAGGGGCTCCCTCAAGAGACCCAGTACTTC. It codes for CASSRGQGLPQETQYF.

This clone was detected only a few times. The rearrangement uses TRBV11-1 and TRBJ2-5, with D possibly matching TRBD1 (6 bases). Germline values: CDR1 SGHAT, CDR2 FQDESV (reference sequence). The CDR3 is 16 residues long. V was trimmed by 1 base and J by 4 bases, leaving 16 bases between them. The CDR3 reads CASSLEGVGPRETQYF. The DNA of the CDR3 is TGTGCCAGCAGCTTAGAGGGGGTGGGGCCAAGAGAGACCCAGTACTTC.